A selection of T cell receptor beta chains follows, all from one sample in a study of CD8 T cells in Susac syndrome. TCRdb re-called the immunoSEQ multiplex PCR reads through MiXCR, storing one row per CDR3 protein. The sample lists more than 65,000 distinct CDR3 sequences, approximately 95% seen once, with roughly 0.5% in the top ten. Sequencing was carried out using CD8+ T cells from PBMCs. These receptors were taken from a human donor with Susac syndrome. Each CDR3 is given with its conserved first and last residue. D genes are given only for firm matches. Clone size is not always given. Where it is, it says once, few, many or a class for expanded clones.

>NA|NA|TRBJ2-7|TRBV5-1
TGCGCCAGCAGTTATACCTCAGGCTACGAGCAGTACTTC
CASSYTSGYEQYF
>NA|NA|TRBJ2-3|TRBV6-1
TGTGCCAGCAGTGAATACCCCCCCACAGATACGCAGTATTTT
CASSEYPPTDTQYF
>NA|TRBD2|TRBJ2-3|TRBV9
TGTGCCAGCAGCGTAGCCCCACTAGCGGGAGGAGGCACAGATACGCAGTATTTT
CASSVAPLAGGGTDTQYF
>few|NA|TRBJ1-5|TRBV2
TGTGCCAGCAGCTATAGCAATCAGCCCCAGCATTTT
CASSYSNQPQHF
>NA|NA|TRBJ2-7|TRBV20-1
TGCAGTGCTAGTCCAGGATCCTACGAGCAGTACTTC
CSASPGSYEQYF
>NA|TRBD2|TRBJ2-7|TRBV28
TGTGCCAGCAGTCTAAGGGCACTAGCGGGGATGGGGCAGTACTTC
CASSLRALAGMGQYF
>NA|NA|TRBJ2-1|TRBV19
TGTGCCAGTAGTACGCAGACAGGACTCAATGAGCAGTTCTTC
CASSTQTGLNEQFF
>NA|NA|TRBJ2-1|TRBV5-6
TGTGCCAGCAGCTTAGGACTAAACTCCTACAATGAGCAGTTCTTC
CASSLGLNSYNEQFF
>NA|TRBD2|TRBJ2-5|TRBV19
TGTGCCAGTAGTTCCGGACTAGCGTGGGAGACCCAGTACTTC
CASSSGLAWETQYF
>NA|TRBD2|TRBJ2-1|TRBV12-3/TRBV12-4
TGTGCCAGCAGTAACGGCGGGAGGAGCGGTGAGCAGTTCTTC
CASSNGGRSGEQFF
>NA|TRBD1|TRBJ2-3|TRBV7-2
TGTGCCAGCACCACGACAGGGGGCGCAGATACGCAGTATTTT
CASTTTGGADTQYF
>NA|NA|TRBJ1-4|TRBV15
TGTGCCACCAGCAGAGAGGGGTCTGTAAAACTGTTTTTT
CATSREGSVKLFF
>NA|NA|TRBJ1-1|TRBV19
TGTGCCAGTAACTGGCAGGGAGGGTATACTGAAGCTTTCTTT
CASNWQGGYTEAFF
>NA|NA|TRBJ2-6|TRBV6-2/TRBV6-3
TGTGCCAGCCGACCAACTGGGGCTGGGGCCAACGTCCTGACTTTC
CASRPTGAGANVLTF
>NA|NA|TRBJ2-1|TRBV7-2
TGTGCCAGCAGCCCTATAGATCCGACCGACAATGAGCAGTTCTTC
CASSPIDPTDNEQFF
>NA|NA|TRBJ2-1|TRBV29-1
TGCAGCGTTGGCGGGTTGGAGCTGGGACTTTACAATGAGCAGTTCTTC
CSVGGLELGLYNEQFF
>NA|TRBD2|TRBJ2-3|TRBV4-3
TGCGCCAGCAGCCAGTCCATAGCGGGAGGGCCCCGAGATACGCAGTATTTT
CASSQSIAGGPRDTQYF
>NA|NA|TRBJ2-1|TRBV18
TGTGCCAGCTCGGCGGGACAAAGCCTCAATGAGCAGTTCTTC
CASSAGQSLNEQFF
>NA|NA|TRBJ1-4|TRBV7-9
TGTGCCAGCACCCTACGCAGCGAAAAACTGTTTTTT
CASTLRSEKLFF
>NA|NA|TRBJ1-2|TRBV29-1
TGCAGCGTTGATTGGCCCAGGGGAGAAATTGAGGGCTACACCTTC
CSVDWPRGEIEGYTF
>NA|NA|TRBJ2-5|TRBV9
TGTGCCAGCAGCGTATGGTCAGGACAAGAGACCCAGTACTTC
CASSVWSGQETQYF
>once|NA|TRBJ2-1|TRBV19
TGTGCCAGTAGTATGTCGGACTCCTACAATGAGCAGTTCTTC
CASSMSDSYNEQFF
>NA|NA|TRBJ2-1|TRBV29-1
TGCAGCGTCACAGGCGTGGGGAGCTCCTACAATGAGCAGTTCTTC
CSVTGVGSSYNEQFF
>once|NA|TRBJ2-2|TRBV28
TGTGCCAGCAGTCCACTCATCCCAACGGCCAACACCGGGGAGCTGTTTTTT
CASSPLIPTANTGELFF
>NA|NA|TRBJ2-5|TRBV7-9
TGTGCCAGCAGCGGCGGGGCCCAAGAGACCCAGTACTTC
CASSGGAQETQYF
>NA|TRBD1|TRBJ2-7|TRBV29-1
TGCAGCGTTCGGGACAGAGCCTACGAGCAGTACTTC
CSVRDRAYEQYF
>NA|NA|TRBJ2-1|TRBV19
TGTGCCAGTACTTCCTACAATAATGAGCAGTTCTTC
CASTSYNNEQFF
>NA|TRBD1|TRBJ2-2|TRBV24-1
TGTGCCACCAGTGGGGACAGGGACACCGGGGAGCTGTTTTTT
CATSGDRDTGELFF
>NA|NA|TRBJ2-3|TRBV7-3
TGTGCCAGCAGCACGGGACTTCCCACAGATACGCAGTATTTT
CASSTGLPTDTQYF
>NA|NA|TRBJ2-1|TRBV28
TGTGCCAGCAGTTTGGGGGGCGAGGACAATGAGCAGTTCTTC
CASSLGGEDNEQFF
>once|TRBD2|TRBJ2-7|TRBV6-2/TRBV6-3
TGTGCTAGCGGGTACTCCTACGAGCAGTACTTC
CASGYSYEQYF
>NA|NA|TRBJ2-6|TRBV24-1
TGTGCCGGCGCCAACGTCCTGACTTTC
CAGANVLTF
>NA|TRBD1|TRBJ1-4|TRBV20-1
TGCAGTGCTAGGATGCAGGGGGCGCTTGAAAAACTGTTTTTT
CSARMQGALEKLFF
>NA|NA|TRBJ2-1|TRBV15
TGTGCCACCAGCAGAGATGGATACAATGAGCAGTTCTTC
CATSRDGYNEQFF
>NA|NA|TRBJ2-1|TRBV13
TGTGCCAGCAGCTTAGATGGGACACCGTACAATGAGCAGTTCTTC
CASSLDGTPYNEQFF
>NA|NA|TRBJ2-5|TRBV9
TGTGCCAGCGGCGGGGACCGGGAGACCCAGTACTTC
CASGGDRETQYF
>NA|TRBD2|TRBJ2-2|TRBV6-5
TGTGCCAGCAGCTTCGGACTAGCGGGAGCCGGGGAGCTGTTTTTT
CASSFGLAGAGELFF
>NA|NA|TRBJ2-4|TRBV4-1
TGCGCCAGCAGCCAAGATGATGGAAACATTCAGTACTTC
CASSQDDGNIQYF
>NA|NA|TRBJ2-5|TRBV19
TGTGCCAGTACCCCCGCCCACGGCAGGGGCCAAGAGACCCAGTACTTC
CASTPAHGRGQETQYF
>NA|NA|TRBJ2-1|TRBV7-6
TGTGCCAGCAGCCCAGACAACAATGAGCAGTTCTTC
CASSPDNNEQFF
>NA|TRBD1|TRBJ1-4|TRBV25-1
TGTGCCAGCGAGCCCGACAGGGATGAAAAACTGTTTTTT
CASEPDRDEKLFF
>NA|NA|TRBJ1-1|TRBV5-1
TGCGCCAGCAGCTTTGGGTCGATTACTGAAGCTTTCTTT
CASSFGSITEAFF
>NA|TRBD1|TRBJ1-5|TRBV4-3
TGCGCCAGCAGCCAAGACGGGACAGCCGATCAGCCCCAGCATTTT
CASSQDGTADQPQHF
>NA|TRBD1|TRBJ2-3|TRBV20-1
TGCAGTGCTGAAACCGGGACAGGGATCTCAGATACGCAGTATTTT
CSAETGTGISDTQYF
>NA|NA|TRBJ1-5|TRBV27
TGTGCCAGCAGTTTCGGCGGGAGCAATCAGCCCCAGCATTTT
CASSFGGSNQPQHF
>NA|TRBD2|TRBJ2-1|TRBV20-1
TGCAGTGCTGGCGAGGGACTAGCGGGCTACAATGAGCAGTTCTTC
CSAGEGLAGYNEQFF
>NA|TRBD2|TRBJ2-1|TRBV7-9
TGTGCCAGCAGCTTAAAAGCGGGAGAGCCTGAGCAGTTCTTC
CASSLKAGEPEQFF
>once|NA|TRBJ2-1|TRBV29-1
TGCAGCATTCTAGGCTACAATGAGCAGTTCTTC
CSILGYNEQFF
>once|TRBD1|TRBJ2-7|TRBV2
TGTGCCACTTGGGACAGCCTGAACTCCTACGAGCAGTACTTC
CATWDSLNSYEQYF
>NA|TRBD2|TRBJ2-1|TRBV5-4
TGTGCCAGCAGCTTGCGGGAGGGCCTGAGGAATGAGCAGTTCTTC
CASSLREGLRNEQFF
>NA|TRBD1|TRBJ2-7|TRBV12-5
TGTGCTAGTGGTTTGTCCAAGGGGACAGATATCGAGCAGTACTTC
CASGLSKGTDIEQYF
>NA|TRBD1|TRBJ1-1|TRBV29-1
TGCAGCGTGAGGACAGGGAGAACGAACACTGAAGCTTTCTTT
CSVRTGRTNTEAFF
>NA|NA|TRBJ2-3|TRBV7-9
TGTGCCAGCAGCTTAGCTCTAGCGACAGATACGCAGTATTTT
CASSLALATDTQYF
>NA|TRBD1|TRBJ2-1|TRBV30
TGTGCTGGGGTGGACAGGGCTTTTGTCTTCTTC
CAGVDRAFVFF